The 31 T cell receptor beta chains listed next were all sequenced from one sample in a study of blood T cells in healthy people across ages. Using a J-beta primer mix together with a sample-barcoded 5' primer, a second PCR was run for roughly 6 to 12 cycles. Each CDR3 protein is one row after TCRdb ran MiXCR on the 5' RACE reads. This sample yields about 930,000 distinct CDR3 sequences, of which about 28% are seen a single time; about 10% belongs to the top ten. These sequences were also reported in another study, on T cells of mothers and their children.

Sequencing was done on a sample of blood. The receptors here all came from a middle-aged woman in good health.

Note on this clonotype: One junction end disagrees with the germline gene, perhaps due to a read error. This sequence joins TRBV20-1 and TRBJ1-2; the D gene is possibly TRBD1 (5 bases). This CDR3 comprises 14 residues. Germline CDR1 DFQATT, CDR2 SNEGSKA (reference sequence). The CDR3 DNA reads TGCAGTGCTCTATGGGTCGACAGCGCCTATGGCCACACCTTC. Protein product: CSALWVDSAYGHTF.

The CDR3 DNA is TGTGCCAGCAGCCAAGGCTTGGACAGAGCGAACACTGAAGCTTTCTTT. The encoded protein is CASSQGLDRANTEAFF. This rearrangement joins TRBV3-1 to TRBJ1-1; maybe TRBD1 (6 bases). Per the germline V gene, CDR1 is LGHDT and CDR2 is YNNKEL (reference sequence). V lost 1 base to trimming and J lost 1 base, with 13 bases between them. This CDR3 spans 16 amino acids.

This chain links TRBV20-1 with TRBJ1-6, with a tentative D call TRBD1 (5 bases). There are 17 residues in the CDR3. Between the trimmed V and J ends, which lost 3 bases and 3 bases, there was a span of 18 bases. Germline V lookup: CDR1 DFQATT, CDR2 SNEGSKA (reference sequence). The CDR3 here is CSASARDGQLYNSPLHF. The CDR3 DNA reads as TGCAGTGCTAGCGCCCGGGACGGCCAACTCTATAATTCACCCCTCCACTTT.

This clonotype was seen repeatedly, ten times or more. This chain links TRBV24-1 with TRBJ1-2; D is unclear. Germline V gives CDR1 KGHDR, CDR2 SFDVKD. V was trimmed by 6 bases and J by 4 bases, leaving 11 bases between them. CDR3 length equals 13 residues. The CDR3 loop is CATSYEDFYGYTF. For the CDR3, the DNA is TGTGCCACCAGTTACGAAGACTTCTATGGCTACACCTTC.

V gene TRBV19 combines with J gene TRBJ2-1; weak D call: TRBD1 (6 bases). The CDR3 runs to 14 residues. CDR1 and CDR2 (germline): LNHDA, SQIVND (reference sequence). The V gene lost 7 bases and the J gene lost 10 bases, with 20 bases spanning the gap. The CDR3 DNA is TGTGCCAGTACCTCGGGAACAGGGTGGTACGAGCAGTTCTTC. It yields the protein CASTSGTGWYEQFF.

V and J are TRBV12-3 or TRBV12-4 and TRBJ1-2, with D unresolved. V dropped 6 bases and J dropped 0 bases, with 20 bases sitting between them. The CDR3 loop spans 17 amino acids. The CDR3 loop is CASSQAGWEGTNYGYTF. DNA of the CDR3: TGTGCCAGCAGCCAAGCCGGGTGGGAAGGGACTAACTATGGCTACACCTTC.

This clonotype came up a few times. The J gene is TRBJ2-1, the V gene TRBV4-1, with 7 bases that match TRBD1. Germline CDR1 MGHRA, CDR2 YSYEKL. This CDR3 has 15 residues. V gave up 2 bases and J gave up 8 bases; unmatched junction bases: 9. CDR3 in amino acids: CASSQNPGTDDEQFF. CDR3 nucleotides: TGCGCCAGCAGCCAAAACCCCGGGACAGATGATGAGCAGTTCTTC.

With respect to this clonotype: Relative to the germline gene, one junction end is altered; a read error may explain this. This rearrangement joins TRBV7-7 to TRBJ2-5; tentatively, D is TRBD2 (5 bases). Germline CDR1 is SSHAT and CDR2 is FNYEAQ (reference sequence). The CDR3 spans 14 residues. Written as DNA, the CDR3 is TGTGCTAGCAGCTTCTCCCCCTGGAGGGAGACCCAGTACTTC. Its translation is CASSFSPWRETQYF.

As concerns this clonotype: A much larger clone is a single base away; this may be a read error. The chain combines TRBV12-3 or TRBV12-4 with TRBJ1-2, with TRBD1 matching over 7 bases. The length of the CDR3 is 14 residues. CDR3 residues: CVTPPKGATYGYTF. The DNA for the CDR3 is TGTGTCACCCCACCTAAGGGGGCAACATATGGCTACACCTTC.

This clonotype was counted ten times or more. The chain carries TRBV20-1 and TRBJ2-4; 9 nucleotides match TRBD2. The CDR3 contains 13 residues. Germline assignment: CDR1 DFQATT and CDR2 SNEGSKA (reference sequence). V trimming: 5 bases; J trimming: 3 bases; junction bases outside the gene matches: 2. In DNA form, the CDR3 reads TGCAGTGCTGATAGCGGGGGCAAAAACATTCAGTACTTC. Protein sequence: CSADSGGKNIQYF.

Ten or more counts support this clonotype. V and J are TRBV12-3 or TRBV12-4 and TRBJ2-4; D gene ambiguous. Trimming pared 5 bases from V and 0 bases from J, leaving 11 bases between. The CDR3 is 15 amino acids. CDR3 amino acids: CASSGRSLAKNIQYF. The CDR3 bases are TGTGCCAGCAGTGGAAGGAGCCTAGCCAAAAACATTCAGTACTTC.

This clonotype occurred a few times. The V gene is TRBV20-1, the J gene TRBJ2-3; 9 nucleotides line up with TRBD2. Per the germline V gene, CDR1 is DFQATT and CDR2 is SNEGSKA (reference sequence). This CDR3 contains 13 residues. Here the CDR3 reads CSGTSIVSDTQYF. In nucleotides, the CDR3 is TGCAGCGGGACTAGCATCGTTTCGGATACGCAGTATTTT.

This clonotype was seen only a few times. The chain uses TRBV5-1 and TRBJ2-1; either TRBD1 or TRBD2 may fit D (5 bases each). CDR1 is SGHRS, CDR2 YFSETQ, per germline. V was shortened by 0 bases and J by 7 bases, with 14 bases between the two germline ends. The CDR3 extends over 15 amino acids. The CDR3: CASSLEGPTTNEQFF. CDR3 sequence (DNA): TGCGCCAGCAGCTTGGAGGGACCAACGACGAATGAGCAGTTCTTC.

CDR3 sequence: CASSLTRISGLYEQYF. CDR3 nucleotide sequence: TGCGCCAGCAGCTTGACCCGGATCTCGGGCCTCTACGAGCAGTACTTC. This sequence joins TRBV5-1 and TRBJ2-7, with D unclear. The CDR3 has 16 amino acids. V lost 1 base to trimming and J lost 3 bases, with 17 bases between them. Germline V gene data show CDR1 as SGHRS and CDR2 as YFSETQ.

This clonotype was seen only a few times. In DNA form, the CDR3 reads TGTGCCAGCAGCGCCGAGACAGTGATTAACTATGGCTACACCTTC. This gives the protein CASSAETVINYGYTF. This chain joins TRBV5-5 and TRBJ1-2; perhaps TRBD1 as D (5 bases). Deletions cut 4 bases from V and 1 base from J, with 14 bases between. The germline CDR1 and CDR2 sequences are SGHKS and YYEKEE (reference sequence). The CDR3 covers 15 residues. Full variable domain (outside the CDR3, taken from reference TRBV5-5 and TRBJ1-2): DAGVTQSPTHLIKTRGQQVTLRCSPISGHKSVSWYQQVLGQGPQFIFQYYEKEERGRGNFPDRFSARQFPNYSSELNVNALLLGDSALYLCASSAETVINYGYTFGSGTRLTVV.

This chain connects TRBV7-9 to TRBJ2-5; 8 bases agree with TRBD2. V dropped 5 bases and J dropped 5; count of bases not matched to a gene: 7. This CDR3 has 14 amino acids. Per the germline V gene, CDR1 is SEHNR and CDR2 is FQNEAQ (reference sequence). The CDR3 spells CASSPGTRGETQYF. The CDR3 coding sequence is TGTGCCAGCAGCCCCGGGACTAGAGGGGAGACCCAGTACTTC.

Notes on this clonotype: At one of its ends the junction is not consistent with the germline gene, which may arise from a read error. The chain carries TRBV27 and TRBJ1-4; 9 bases agree with TRBD1. The CDR3 length is 15 residues. Germline V gene sequence: CDR1 MNHEY, CDR2 SMNVEV (reference sequence). The CDR3 here is CASSVSGTGKEKLFF. The CDR3 DNA reads TGTGCCAGCAGTGTATCCGGGACAGGGAAAGAAAAACTGTTTTTT.

The gene calls are TRBV5-1 and TRBJ2-7; a weak D match, TRBD2 (6 bases). Matching the DNA end better, TRBJ2-5 makes the J call doubtful. The germline V gene encodes CDR1 SGHRS and CDR2 YFSETQ. The CDR3 loop spans 13 amino acids. The CDR3 nucleotides read TGCGCCAGCAGTTCCCAAAGCGGGGAGACCCAGTACTTC. Encoded protein: CASSSQSGETQYF.

This clonotype was found many times. V usage is TRBV10-3 and J usage is TRBJ2-7; the match to TRBD1 covers 10 bases. Losses at the gene ends were 6 bases for V and 3 bases for J; bases not matched to a gene: 8. Germline CDR1 ENHRY, CDR2 SYGVKD. This CDR3 is 15 amino acids long. The chain's CDR3 is CAIRETGQGLYEQYF. CDR3 DNA sequence: TGTGCCATCAGGGAAACGGGACAGGGGCTCTACGAGCAGTACTTC.

This clonotype was detected only a few times. An end of the junction does not agree with germline; a read error may underlie this. The CDR3 region is CASSLQGPTDAQYF. The CDR3 bases are TGTGCCAGCAGCCTACAGGGGCCCACAGATGCGCAGTATTTT. This chain links TRBV28 with TRBJ2-3, with 7 bases fitting TRBD1. This CDR3 comprises 14 residues. CDR1 and CDR2 from the germline V gene are MDHEN and SYDVKM. Filled out from reference TRBV28 and TRBJ2-3, the complete variable domain reads DVKVTQSSRYLVKRTGEKVFLECVQDMDHENMFWYRQDPGLGLRLIYFSYDVKMKEKGDIPEGYSVSREKKERFSLILESASTNQTSMYLCASSLQGPTDAQYFGPGTRLTVL.

In DNA form, the CDR3 reads TGTGCCAGCAGCTGGGGGGGCCACGAGCAGTACTTC. Its translation: CASSWGGHEQYF. The V and J genes are TRBV14 and TRBJ2-7; possible D gene TRBD2, 7 bases. The V end lost 5 bases, the J end lost 5 bases, and 10 bases lay between the germline ends. CDR1 is SGHDN and CDR2 is FVKESK in the germline V gene. The CDR3 has 12 amino acids.

This clonotype was counted only a few times. The CDR3 reads CASSPPGWAAQYF. DNA of the CDR3: TGTGCCAGCAGTCCCCCGGGCTGGGCGGCCCAGTACTTC. The chain employs TRBV28 and TRBJ2-5; D is unclear. Trimming took 5 bases from V and 9 from J, leaving 16 bases between them. The CDR3 runs 13 residues. The germline V gene has CDR1 MDHEN and CDR2 SYDVKM.

This chain uses TRBV15 with TRBJ2-2; the match to TRBD2 covers 10 bases. The junction had 9 bases not matched to a gene; V was cut back by 2 bases and J by 6 bases. Germline CDR1 LNHNV, CDR2 YYDKDF (reference sequence). This CDR3 has 17 amino acids. This CDR3 reads CATSRSGGAGRAGELFF. CDR3 sequence (DNA): TGTGCCACCAGCAGAAGCGGGGGGGCCGGTCGGGCCGGGGAGCTGTTTTTT.

In this sample, this clonotype turned up a few times. This chain connects TRBV14 to TRBJ1-2; tentatively, D is TRBD1 (5 bases). The CDR3 is 13 amino acids. CDR1 is SGHDN and CDR2 is FVKESK in the germline V gene. Trimming took 1 base from V and 11 from J, leaving 14 bases between them. CDR3 protein: CASSQAPGLGYTF. The CDR3 nucleotides are TGTGCCAGCAGCCAAGCGCCGGGGCTTGGGTACACCTTC.

There are a few counts of this clonotype. The genes are TRBV2 and TRBJ2-5; D not certain. The CDR3 consists of 11 residues. Germline-derived CDR1 and CDR2 are SNHLY and FYNNEI. Trimming took 2 bases from V and 3 from J, leaving 1 base between them. The CDR3 loop is CASSEKETQYF. The CDR3 bases are TGTGCCAGCAGTGAAAAAGAGACCCAGTACTTC.

CDR3 loop: CASSGLAGALSTDTQYF. The CDR3 nucleotides are TGTGCCAGCAGTGGGTTAGCGGGGGCCCTCAGCACAGATACGCAGTATTTT. The chain is built from TRBV6-1 and TRBJ2-3; the match to TRBD2 covers 9 bases. The CDR3 is 17 residues long. The V and J ends lost 4 bases and 0 bases, in that order; junction bases with no gene match: 8. Germline lookup yields CDR1 MNHNS and CDR2 SASEGT.

Only a few counts were recorded for this clonotype. The chain recombines TRBV11-3 with TRBJ2-1; D is perhaps TRBD2 (6 bases). This CDR3 is 14 amino acids long. V was pared by 2 bases and J by 4 bases, with 9 bases between. Germline CDR1 is SGHNT and CDR2 is YENEEA. The CDR3 sequence: CASSLSGPYNEQFF. The CDR3 region has the DNA TGTGCCAGCAGCTTAAGCGGGCCTTACAATGAGCAGTTCTTC.

In this sample, this clonotype turned up a few times. V is TRBV7-9 and J is TRBJ2-3; 7 nucleotides agree with TRBD2. CDR1 is SEHNR and CDR2 is FQNEAQ in the germline V gene (reference sequence). Unmatched junction bases numbered 3, after V lost 4 bases and J lost 8 bases. CDR3 length equals 12 residues. CDR3 nucleotides: TGTGCCAGCAGCTCAAGGGAGGGTACGCAGTATTTT. Amino acid sequence: CASSSREGTQYF.

This clonotype was detected a few times. The rearrangement links TRBV14 to TRBJ2-7, with unresolved D. The CDR3 runs to 14 residues. Germline V lookup: CDR1 SGHDN, CDR2 FVKESK. Deletions cut 4 bases from V and 2 bases from J, with 12 bases between. In DNA form, the CDR3 reads TGTGCCAGCAGCCCCCAACAGATCCCCTACGAGCAGTACTTC. Translation gives CASSPQQIPYEQYF.

This clonotype occurred a few times. The V call is TRBV7-9, the J call TRBJ2-5; the D is unclear. Germline V gene data show CDR1 as SEHNR and CDR2 as FQNEAQ (reference sequence). Between the trimmed V and J ends, which lost 4 bases and 1 base, there was a span of 16 bases. CDR3 size: 16 residues. CDR3 sequence: CASSSPGLRIQETQYF. The CDR3 DNA reads as TGTGCCAGCAGCTCCCCTGGATTGAGGATCCAAGAGACCCAGTACTTC.

This clonotype was detected ten times or more. The chain has TRBV29-1 and TRBJ2-3; maybe TRBD1 (6 bases). Trimming pared 6 bases from V and 1 base from J, leaving 17 bases between. CDR1 and CDR2 (germline): SQVTM, ANQGSEA. The CDR3 is 15 amino acids. CDR3 DNA sequence: TGCAGCGTGCCCCTGACAGGTCGGGGCACAGATACGCAGTATTTT. Its translation is CSVPLTGRGTDTQYF.